The rows below give T cell receptor beta chains drawn from one sample of a study of T-cell memory formation after mild COVID-19. MiXCR, run by TCRdb on the 5' RACE reads, gives a single entry per CDR3 protein. The sample consists of 550,000 to 650,000 distinct CDR3 sequences, 17% of them appearing once. The specimen was PBMCs or a T cell subset sorted from them (not recorded which). The receptors originated from an adult woman who had mild COVID-19 (a few samples of this study predate the infection). Cell type and time point are not known. The CDR3 runs from the conserved cysteine through the conserved F or W. Each record gives: clone size, V gene, D gene, J gene, CDR3 DNA, CDR3 protein. D genes are given only for firm matches. Size is stated for part of the rows, as once, few or many counts, or as a class when the clone is expanded.

clone size: .
V gene: TRBV12-3/TRBV12-4
D gene: .
J gene: TRBJ1-1
CDR3 DNA: TGTGCCAGCAGGACGACAGCTGGCGCTTTCTTT
CDR3 protein: CASRTTAGAFF

clone size: few
V gene: TRBV7-2
D gene: .
J gene: TRBJ2-2
CDR3 DNA: TGTGCCAGCAGCATTCCAGGACCCTTGGGCACCGGGGAGCTGTTTTTT
CDR3 protein: CASSIPGPLGTGELFF

clone size: .
V gene: TRBV20-1
D gene: .
J gene: TRBJ2-5
CDR3 DNA: TGCAGTGCCAAAGGAGGGGTCGGAGAGACCCAGTACTTC
CDR3 protein: CSAKGGVGETQYF

clone size: few
V gene: TRBV21-1
D gene: .
J gene: TRBJ1-1
CDR3 DNA: TGTGCCAGCAGCAAAGTAGGCCCACCCCCGGACACTGAAGCTTTCTTT
CDR3 protein: CASSKVGPPPDTEAFF

clone size: few
V gene: TRBV27
D gene: .
J gene: TRBJ2-7
CDR3 DNA: TGTGCCAGCAGTTTATCGCGGCCCTACGAGCAGTACTTC
CDR3 protein: CASSLSRPYEQYF

clone size: .
V gene: TRBV30
D gene: TRBD1
J gene: TRBJ1-1
CDR3 DNA: TGTGCCCGGGGGGACAGGTCGTTAAACACTGAAGCTTTCTTT
CDR3 protein: CARGDRSLNTEAFF

clone size: .
V gene: TRBV2
D gene: TRBD1
J gene: TRBJ2-6
CDR3 DNA: TGTGCCAGCAGCCTAACAGGGGGCTCAGCCAACGTCCTGACTTTC
CDR3 protein: CASSLTGGSANVLTF

clone size: .
V gene: TRBV6-5
D gene: TRBD2
J gene: TRBJ2-7
CDR3 DNA: TGTGCCAGCAGTTATGCGGGGGGGTCCTACGAGCAGTACTTC
CDR3 protein: CASSYAGGSYEQYF

clone size: few
V gene: TRBV2
D gene: .
J gene: TRBJ2-3
CDR3 DNA: TGTGCCAGCAGCCCGACTTACGTCCCGTATTTT
CDR3 protein: CASSPTYVPYF

clone size: .
V gene: TRBV24-1
D gene: TRBD1
J gene: TRBJ1-1
CDR3 DNA: TGTGCCACCAGTGATTCGACAGGGGTTAACACTGAAGCTTTCTTT
CDR3 protein: CATSDSTGVNTEAFF

clone size: .
V gene: TRBV7-2
D gene: .
J gene: TRBJ1-2
CDR3 DNA: TGTGCCAGCAGCTTAGCGCAGATCAGCCCTTCCTTCGGGGGCTACACCTTC
CDR3 protein: CASSLAQISPSFGGYTF

clone size: .
V gene: TRBV28
D gene: TRBD2
J gene: TRBJ2-1
CDR3 DNA: TGTGCCAGCAGTTCCCTAACTGGCGGGAGAAGGGGTGAGCAGTTCTTC
CDR3 protein: CASSSLTGGRRGEQFF

clone size: few
V gene: TRBV9
D gene: TRBD2
J gene: TRBJ2-3
CDR3 DNA: TGTGCCAGCAGCGTTCAACGCGGGAGCCAGCAGTATTTT
CDR3 protein: CASSVQRGSQQYF

clone size: few
V gene: TRBV24-1
D gene: TRBD1
J gene: TRBJ2-7
CDR3 DNA: TGTGCCACCAGTGATCCGGGACAGGGTTTCAACGAGCAGTACTTC
CDR3 protein: CATSDPGQGFNEQYF

clone size: few
V gene: TRBV7-9
D gene: TRBD1
J gene: TRBJ2-3
CDR3 DNA: TGTGCCAGCAGCGTAGACAGGGGCGCAGATACGCAGTATTTT
CDR3 protein: CASSVDRGADTQYF

clone size: few
V gene: TRBV10-1
D gene: .
J gene: TRBJ2-7
CDR3 DNA: TGCGCCAGCAGTGTAAACAGACGGGAATCCTACGAGCAGTACTTC
CDR3 protein: CASSVNRRESYEQYF

clone size: many
V gene: TRBV24-1
D gene: TRBD2
J gene: TRBJ2-1
CDR3 DNA: TGTGCCACCAGTGATCCGCCCTTAAGGGCTAGCGGGGGAAATGAGCAGTTCTTC
CDR3 protein: CATSDPPLRASGGNEQFF

clone size: few
V gene: TRBV12-3/TRBV12-4
D gene: .
J gene: TRBJ1-1
CDR3 DNA: TGTGCCAGCAGCCTGACACCGACATTGAACACTGAAGCTTTCTTT
CDR3 protein: CASSLTPTLNTEAFF

clone size: few
V gene: TRBV20-1
D gene: .
J gene: TRBJ2-5
CDR3 DNA: TGCAGTGCTCATTTGCTGGAGACCCAGTACTTC
CDR3 protein: CSAHLLETQYF

clone size: .
V gene: TRBV6-5
D gene: TRBD2
J gene: TRBJ2-7
CDR3 DNA: TGTGCCAGCAGCCCCGGACTAGCGGGCCCCGAGCAGTACTTC
CDR3 protein: CASSPGLAGPEQYF

clone size: few
V gene: TRBV12-3/TRBV12-4
D gene: .
J gene: TRBJ2-6
CDR3 DNA: TGTGCCAGCAGCCAGACCCCCCTGCTCCCTGGGGCCAACGTCCTGACTTTC
CDR3 protein: CASSQTPLLPGANVLTF

clone size: .
V gene: TRBV5-5
D gene: .
J gene: TRBJ1-6
CDR3 DNA: TGTGCCAGCAGCCCGGAATCGGGGGGTTATAATTCACCCCTCCACTTT
CDR3 protein: CASSPESGGYNSPLHF

clone size: .
V gene: TRBV5-1
D gene: TRBD1
J gene: TRBJ2-7
CDR3 DNA: TGCGCCAGCAGCTTCGACAGGGGGCGGACCTACGAGCAGTACTTC
CDR3 protein: CASSFDRGRTYEQYF

clone size: few
V gene: TRBV7-9
D gene: .
J gene: TRBJ1-1
CDR3 DNA: TGTGCCAGCAGCTTAGCCTGGGACACTGAAGCTTTCTTT
CDR3 protein: CASSLAWDTEAFF

clone size: .
V gene: TRBV5-1
D gene: TRBD2
J gene: TRBJ2-7
CDR3 DNA: TGCGCCAGCAGCTTCGCTAGCGGCTACGAGCAGTACTTC
CDR3 protein: CASSFASGYEQYF

clone size: few
V gene: TRBV3-1
D gene: .
J gene: TRBJ1-6
CDR3 DNA: TGTGCCAGCAGCTTCGCTGCGGAATCACCCCTCCACTTT
CDR3 protein: CASSFAAESPLHF

clone size: .
V gene: TRBV12-3/TRBV12-4
D gene: .
J gene: TRBJ2-1
CDR3 DNA: TGTGCCAGCACCATCACCTACAATGAGCAGTTCTTC
CDR3 protein: CASTITYNEQFF

clone size: .
V gene: TRBV7-9
D gene: .
J gene: TRBJ1-1
CDR3 DNA: TGTGCCAGCAGCTTAGGAGCCGATGAAGCTTTCTTT
CDR3 protein: CASSLGADEAFF

clone size: few
V gene: TRBV24-1
D gene: TRBD1
J gene: TRBJ2-1
CDR3 DNA: TGTGCCACCAGTGATTACGGGACAGGGGCCAATGAGCAGTTCTTC
CDR3 protein: CATSDYGTGANEQFF

clone size: .
V gene: TRBV12-3/TRBV12-4
D gene: .
J gene: TRBJ1-3
CDR3 DNA: TGTGCCAGCAGTTTAGCCGGACGGAGCTCTGGAAACACCATATATTTT
CDR3 protein: CASSLAGRSSGNTIYF

clone size: many
V gene: TRBV6-6
D gene: TRBD2
J gene: TRBJ2-7
CDR3 DNA: TGTGCCAGCAGTTCCCAGACTAGCGGTACCTACGAGCAGTACTTC
CDR3 protein: CASSSQTSGTYEQYF

clone size: few
V gene: TRBV12-3/TRBV12-4
D gene: TRBD1
J gene: TRBJ2-1
CDR3 DNA: TGTGCCAGCACCCCCAGGGGGACCTCCTACAATGAGCAGTTCTTC
CDR3 protein: CASTPRGTSYNEQFF

clone size: few
V gene: TRBV2
D gene: .
J gene: TRBJ2-3
CDR3 DNA: TGTGCCAGCAGTCTACGGGCAGGGTCAGATACGCAGTATTTT
CDR3 protein: CASSLRAGSDTQYF

clone size: .
V gene: TRBV12-3/TRBV12-4
D gene: .
J gene: TRBJ1-1
CDR3 DNA: TGTGCCAGCAGTCGGCAGGGAGGGGCGAACACTGAAGCTTTCTTT
CDR3 protein: CASSRQGGANTEAFF

clone size: .
V gene: TRBV2
D gene: TRBD1
J gene: TRBJ2-7
CDR3 DNA: TGTGCCAGCAGAAGAGACAGGGAGATAGGGGAGCAGTACTTC
CDR3 protein: CASRRDREIGEQYF

clone size: .
V gene: TRBV24-1
D gene: .
J gene: TRBJ1-5
CDR3 DNA: TGTGCCGCTGCGAGTGGGTATAGCAATCAGCCCCAGCATTTT
CDR3 protein: CAAASGYSNQPQHF

clone size: few
V gene: TRBV20-1
D gene: .
J gene: TRBJ2-7
CDR3 DNA: TGCAGTGCCCGCGAAACGACTTCCCGAGACTACGAGCAGTACTTC
CDR3 protein: CSARETTSRDYEQYF

clone size: .
V gene: TRBV24-1
D gene: .
J gene: TRBJ2-7
CDR3 DNA: TGTGCCACCAGTGATTTGTCGAGTGAGCAGTACTTC
CDR3 protein: CATSDLSSEQYF

clone size: few
V gene: TRBV5-1
D gene: TRBD1
J gene: TRBJ1-5
CDR3 DNA: TGCGCCAGCAGCTCAGTTGGGACAGGGAATCAGCCCCAGCATTTT
CDR3 protein: CASSSVGTGNQPQHF

clone size: few
V gene: TRBV7-9
D gene: .
J gene: TRBJ2-1
CDR3 DNA: TGTGCCAGCAGCGATGGGCTCGGGGATGAGCAGTTCTTC
CDR3 protein: CASSDGLGDEQFF

clone size: .
V gene: TRBV18
D gene: .
J gene: TRBJ1-6
CDR3 DNA: TGTGCCAGCTCACCCCGACAGCAATACTCCTATAATTCACCCCTCCACTTT
CDR3 protein: CASSPRQQYSYNSPLHF

clone size: few
V gene: TRBV5-4
D gene: TRBD1
J gene: TRBJ1-2
CDR3 DNA: TGTGCCAGCAGCCGCGGGACAGCCGATGGCTACACCTTC
CDR3 protein: CASSRGTADGYTF

clone size: .
V gene: TRBV30
D gene: .
J gene: TRBJ2-7
CDR3 DNA: TGTGCCTGGACCCGACCTCGTGGGTACGAGCAGTACTTC
CDR3 protein: CAWTRPRGYEQYF

clone size: few
V gene: TRBV2
D gene: .
J gene: TRBJ1-2
CDR3 DNA: TGTGCCAGCAGTGAAGCGTCGGGCAGAGATGGCTACACCTTC
CDR3 protein: CASSEASGRDGYTF

clone size: few
V gene: TRBV4-3
D gene: .
J gene: TRBJ2-1
CDR3 DNA: TGCGCCAGCAGCCAAGATAGCGGAATCTACAATGAGCAGTTCTTC
CDR3 protein: CASSQDSGIYNEQFF

clone size: few
V gene: TRBV5-6
D gene: .
J gene: TRBJ2-1
CDR3 DNA: TGTGCCAGCAGCTTGTGGATGAAGGGGAGATTCAATGAGCAGTTCTTC
CDR3 protein: CASSLWMKGRFNEQFF

clone size: few
V gene: TRBV27
D gene: TRBD1
J gene: TRBJ1-1
CDR3 DNA: TGTGCCAGCAGTGAAGGGGGGACAGTTCAGAACACTGAAGCTTTCTTT
CDR3 protein: CASSEGGTVQNTEAFF

clone size: .
V gene: TRBV27
D gene: .
J gene: TRBJ2-7
CDR3 DNA: TGTGCCAGCGGACAAGGTGTTACTTACGAGCAGTACTTC
CDR3 protein: CASGQGVTYEQYF

clone size: few
V gene: TRBV9
D gene: TRBD1
J gene: TRBJ2-1
CDR3 DNA: TGTGCCAGCGGAAAGGGACAGGGCTCCTACAATGAGCAGTTCTTC
CDR3 protein: CASGKGQGSYNEQFF

clone size: few
V gene: TRBV6-5
D gene: TRBD2
J gene: TRBJ2-3
CDR3 DNA: TGTGCCAGCAGTTATACACAGGGACTAGCGGGGTTCACAGATACGCAGTATTTT
CDR3 protein: CASSYTQGLAGFTDTQYF

clone size: few
V gene: TRBV24-1
D gene: .
J gene: TRBJ1-5
CDR3 DNA: TGTGCCACCAGTGATTCCCAGGGAGGACAGCCCCAGCATTTT
CDR3 protein: CATSDSQGGQPQHF

clone size: few
V gene: TRBV18
D gene: TRBD1
J gene: TRBJ2-1
CDR3 DNA: TGTGCCAGCTCGAGGGGGCGCCAGTACAATGAGCAGTTCTTC
CDR3 protein: CASSRGRQYNEQFF

clone size: many
V gene: TRBV20-1
D gene: .
J gene: TRBJ2-1
CDR3 DNA: TGCAGTGCTTCCCGGGGTAGCTCCTACAATGAGCAGTTCTTC
CDR3 protein: CSASRGSSYNEQFF